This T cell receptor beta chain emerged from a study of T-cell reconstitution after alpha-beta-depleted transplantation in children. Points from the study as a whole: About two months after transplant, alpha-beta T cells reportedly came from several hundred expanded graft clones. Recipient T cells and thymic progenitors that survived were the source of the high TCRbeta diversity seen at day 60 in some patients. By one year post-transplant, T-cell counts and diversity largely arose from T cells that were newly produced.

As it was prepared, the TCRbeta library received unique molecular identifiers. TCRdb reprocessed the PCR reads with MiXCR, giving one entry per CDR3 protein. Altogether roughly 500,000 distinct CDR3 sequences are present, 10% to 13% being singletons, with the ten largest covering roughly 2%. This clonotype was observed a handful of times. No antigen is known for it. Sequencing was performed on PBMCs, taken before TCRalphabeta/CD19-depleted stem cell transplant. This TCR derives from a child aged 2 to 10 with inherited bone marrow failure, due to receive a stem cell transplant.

The CDR3 region is CASSLPTSGSSYEQYF. DNA for the CDR3: TGTGCCAGCAGCTTACCAACTAGCGGGAGCTCCTACGAGCAGTACTTC. This chain connects TRBV7-2 to TRBJ2-7; 11 bases fit TRBD2. The CDR3 loop spans 16 amino acids. J gave up 0 bases and V 2 bases, and 3 bases lay outside the gene matches. Germline lookup yields CDR1 SGHTA and CDR2 FQGNSA.